This entry concerns a single T cell receptor (beta chain). Its antigen is undetermined. This sample is drawn from a study of cytomegalovirus exposure and HLA in healthy donors. With 60 Vbeta and 13 Jbeta primers, the PCR was carried out. The table came from immunoSEQ multiplex PCR; TCRdb's copy has only in-frame clones and leaves some out. Found here are about 120,000 clones, 74% of them singletons; the top ten hold 2% to 2.5%. Overall study findings and caveats: Several of the most significant clusters were apparently associated with common viral pathogens in a later analysis. Solely CMV serostatus was available to characterize immune exposure. Later examination showed HLA-associated TCR beta chains had greater clonal expansion than equally common others. Productive status was seen about 90% or about 30% of the time for most TCR beta V segments in an earlier analysis.

CDR3 length: 14 residues. The germline V and J ends were trimmed by 6 bases and 0 bases, with 11 bases remaining between them. Germline CDR1 is SNHLY and CDR2 is FYNNEI. The receptor was isolated from a human donor in good health. Sequences were obtained from PBMCs. The chain joins TRBV2 to TRBJ1-2; D perhaps matches TRBD1 (5 bases). The CDR3 protein is CASRVTGANYGYTF. For the CDR3, the DNA is TGTGCCAGCAGGGTTACAGGAGCTAACTATGGCTACACCTTC.